The subject of this entry is one T cell receptor (beta chain). What it recognizes is unknown. The data are from a study of metastatic and nonmetastatic thyroid tumors. The CDR3 runs 13 residues. Germline lookup yields CDR1 SGHNT and CDR2 YENEEA. Deletions cut 5 bases from V and 3 bases from J, with 11 bases between. Study results and limitations: TCR beta diversity was reportedly significantly higher in malignant thyroid tumors than benign nodules, in blood and tumor.

Through MiXCR, TCRdb re-clonotyped the PCR reads. The sample comprises fewer than 15,000 clones, approximately 32% of which are singletons, and around 50% rests with the top ten. Every patient underwent thyroid surgery untreated. The sequencing input was tumor tissue. The chain recombines TRBV11-3 with TRBJ2-7; tentative D call: TRBD1 (5 bases). This receptor was identified in a male donor with papillary thyroid cancer or a benign thyroid nodule (not recorded which). Some clones in this sample may be carry-over from other donors' samples. The CDR3 loop reads CASSNLDIYEQYF. The DNA for the CDR3 is TGTGCCAGCAGCAACCTGGACATCTACGAGCAGTACTTC.